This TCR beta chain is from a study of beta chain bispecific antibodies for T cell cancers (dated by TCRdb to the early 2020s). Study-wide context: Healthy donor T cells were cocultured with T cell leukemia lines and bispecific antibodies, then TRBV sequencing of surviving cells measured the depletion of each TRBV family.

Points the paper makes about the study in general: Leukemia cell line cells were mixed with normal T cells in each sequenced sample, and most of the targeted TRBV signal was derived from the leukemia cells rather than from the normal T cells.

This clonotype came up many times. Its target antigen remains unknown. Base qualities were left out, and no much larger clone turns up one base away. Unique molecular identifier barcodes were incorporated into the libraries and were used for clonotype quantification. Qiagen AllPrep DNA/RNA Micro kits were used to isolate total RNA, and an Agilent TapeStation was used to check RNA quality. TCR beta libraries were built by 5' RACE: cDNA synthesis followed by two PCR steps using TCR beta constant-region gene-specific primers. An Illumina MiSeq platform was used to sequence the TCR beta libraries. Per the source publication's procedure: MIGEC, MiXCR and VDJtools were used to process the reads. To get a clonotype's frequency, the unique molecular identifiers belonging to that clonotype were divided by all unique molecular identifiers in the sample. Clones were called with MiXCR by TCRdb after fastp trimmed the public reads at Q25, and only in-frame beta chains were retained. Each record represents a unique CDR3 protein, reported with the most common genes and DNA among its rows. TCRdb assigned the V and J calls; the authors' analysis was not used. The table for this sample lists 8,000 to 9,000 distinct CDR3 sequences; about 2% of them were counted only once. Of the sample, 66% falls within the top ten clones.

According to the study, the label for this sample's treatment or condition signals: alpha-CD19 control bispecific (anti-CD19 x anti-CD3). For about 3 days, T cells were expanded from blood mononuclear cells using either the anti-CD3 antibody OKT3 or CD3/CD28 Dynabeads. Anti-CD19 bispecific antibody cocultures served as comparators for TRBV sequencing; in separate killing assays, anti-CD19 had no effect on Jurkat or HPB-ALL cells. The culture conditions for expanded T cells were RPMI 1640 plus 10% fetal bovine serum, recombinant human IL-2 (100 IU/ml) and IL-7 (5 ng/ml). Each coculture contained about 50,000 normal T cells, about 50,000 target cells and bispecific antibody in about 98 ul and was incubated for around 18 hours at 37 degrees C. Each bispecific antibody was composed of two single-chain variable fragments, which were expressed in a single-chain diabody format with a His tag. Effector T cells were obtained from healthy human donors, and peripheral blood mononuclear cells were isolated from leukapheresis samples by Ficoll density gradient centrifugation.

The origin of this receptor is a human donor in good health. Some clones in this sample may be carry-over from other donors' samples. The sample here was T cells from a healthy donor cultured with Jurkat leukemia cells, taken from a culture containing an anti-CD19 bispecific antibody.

The CDR3 region has the sequence CASSTLSTGKQETQYF. DNA sequence: TGCGCCAGCAGCACGTTATCTACAGGGAAACAAGAGACCCAGTACTTC. This receptor chain uses TRBV5-1 and TRBJ2-5; a tentative D match to TRBD1 spans 6 bases. The CDR3, cysteine through phenylalanine, is 16 amino acids long. Only CDR3 DNA is held: 48 bases, read in frame from base 1. CDR1 and CDR2 were assigned from the germline V gene as SGHRS and YFSETQ. At the junction V is shortened by 4 bases and J by 2 bases, with 18 bases in between.